Given below is one T cell receptor beta chain in context. Its target is not known. These data belong to a study of CD8+ T cells in alopecia areata. Treatment meaning: oral pan-JAK inhibitor, 5-10 mg twice daily. RNA was extracted and reverse transcribed into cDNA as the sequencing template. Only in-frame clones appear in the TCRdb table, and some are missing; sequencing was by immunoSEQ multiplex PCR. Of more than 200,000 clones listed, around three fifths are singletons. Whole-study results and caveats: Tofacitinib significantly decreased scalp clonality and expanded CD8+ clones among top 100. With patients, TCR sharing proved less clear than in mice, a difference possibly related to HLA. Tissue-resident alphabeta T cells belonging to normal skin likewise get sequenced within scalp specimens.

This CDR3 spans 12 amino acids. CDR1 is GTSNPN and CDR2 is SVGIG in the germline V gene (reference sequence). V dropped 8 bases and J dropped 8 bases, with 18 bases sitting between them. Sequencing was performed on CD4+ T cells sorted from blood, taken at week 4, from a patient treated with tofacitinib. This receptor was taken from a human donor with alopecia areata. This chain uses TRBV30 with TRBJ1-1, with D possibly matching TRBD1 (5 bases). CDR3 sequence reads: CARKLMGQEAFF. The CDR3 coding sequence is TGTGCCCGGAAACTTATGGGGCAGGAAGCTTTCTTT. The entire variable domain, with the rest obtained from reference TRBV30 and TRBJ1-1, is as follows: SQTIHQWPATLVQPVGSPLSLECTVEGTSNPNLYWYRQAAGRGLQLLFYSVGIGQISSEVPQNLSASRPQDRQFILSSKKLLLSDSGFYLCARKLMGQEAFFGQGTRLTVV.